These T cell receptor beta chains were read from a single sample in a study of neurological immune-mediated disorders. MiXCR was run by TCRdb on the 5' RACE reads, yielding one entry per CDR3 protein. The sample has some 25,000 distinct CDR3 sequences; approximately 7% are singletons. Sequencing was done on a sample of PBMCs. The receptors shown here come from a woman aged 40 to 50 in good health. The CDR3 runs from the conserved cysteine through the conserved F or W. D genes are given only for firm matches. The size field is filled for only some rows; it gives once, few, many or a size class.

>TRBV5-1|TRBJ2-1|-|many
TGCGCCAGCAGCATGGACCGCCCCGGTGGCAATGAGCAGTTCTTC
CASSMDRPGGNEQFF
>TRBV20-1|TRBJ2-7|-|many
TGCAGTGCCAGGGGAGCTTACCCCTACGAGCAGTACTTC
CSARGAYPYEQYF
>TRBV28|TRBJ2-7|-|many
TGTGCCAGCAGTAGGGGGGAGGTTCGGGAGCAGTACTTC
CASSRGEVREQYF
>TRBV18|TRBJ1-2|-|many
TGTGCCAGCTCACAGGCCGAGATTATCTATGGCTACACCTTC
CASSQAEIIYGYTF
>TRBV14|TRBJ2-7|-|many
TGTGCCAGCAGCCAAGTTCCTTGGGGCGGGCAGTACTTC
CASSQVPWGGQYF
>TRBV29-1|TRBJ2-3|-|many
TGCAGCGTTGAAGATGGAACCACAGATACGCAGTATTTT
CSVEDGTTDTQYF
>TRBV5-1|TRBJ1-1|-|many
TGCGCCAGCAGCTTGTGGCCCATGAACACTGAAGCTTTCTTT
CASSLWPMNTEAFF
>TRBV19|TRBJ2-3|TRBD1|many
TGTGCCAGTAGCCGACAGGGTGCTAGCACAGATACGCAGTATTTT
CASSRQGASTDTQYF
>TRBV14|TRBJ2-7|TRBD2|many
TGTGCCAGGGGGAGGGACCTCTCCTACGAGCAGTACTTC
CARGRDLSYEQYF
>TRBV9|TRBJ2-7|TRBD2|many
TGTGCCAGCAGCGCCGGGACTAGCGGGAGCTACGAGCAGTACTTC
CASSAGTSGSYEQYF
>TRBV6-5|TRBJ2-1|TRBD2|many
TGTGCCAGCAGTTACGTGGCTAGCGGGCCCTACAATGAGCAGTTCTTC
CASSYVASGPYNEQFF
>TRBV20-1|TRBJ2-3|-|medium-sized
TGCAGTGCTCCCAACCCGGACTCTCCCTTCGGCCCACGCGGCACAGATACGCAGTATTTT
CSAPNPDSPFGPRGTDTQYF
>TRBV20-1|TRBJ2-1|TRBD2|many
TGCAGTGCCCATAGGACTAGCGGGAGATCCTACAATGAGCAGTTCTTC
CSAHRTSGRSYNEQFF
>TRBV27|TRBJ2-2|-|many
TGTGCCAGCAGTTTATGGGGTCTAGGTCCCGGGGAGCTGTTTTTT
CASSLWGLGPGELFF
>TRBV20-1|TRBJ2-1|-|many
TGCAGTAGGGCGAGGGATGAGCAGTTCTTC
CSRARDEQFF
>TRBV2|TRBJ2-5|-|many
TGTGCCAGCCTAGGTCCGAACCAAGAGACCCAGTACTTC
CASLGPNQETQYF
>TRBV4-1|TRBJ2-3|-|many
TGCGCCAGCAGCCAAGACCCTGCAGGGGCGGATACGCAGTATTTT
CASSQDPAGADTQYF
>TRBV6-2/TRBV6-3|TRBJ2-3|-|many
TGTGCCAGCAACCCCCTCATCCGGGACGGGACCACAGATACGCAGTATTTT
CASNPLIRDGTTDTQYF
>TRBV28|TRBJ1-1|-|many
TGTGCCAGCACTCGCGGGAGTGAGGGGAGCACTGAAGCTTTCTTT
CASTRGSEGSTEAFF
>TRBV27|TRBJ2-2|-|medium-sized
TGTGCCGCAGGGCGGACAACCGCCACCGGGGAGCTGTTTTTT
CAAGRTTATGELFF
>TRBV9|TRBJ2-5|TRBD2|many
TGTGCCAGCAGCCCCGGGACTAGCGGGAGTATGGAGACCCAGTACTTC
CASSPGTSGSMETQYF
>TRBV27|TRBJ2-1|TRBD2|many
TGTGCCAGCAGCTTCGGGACTAGCGGGTACTCCTACAATGAGCAGTTCTTC
CASSFGTSGYSYNEQFF
>TRBV10-2|TRBJ1-5|-|-
TGCGCCAGCAGCTATTCAAGCAATCAGCCCCAGCATTTT
CASSYSSNQPQHF
>TRBV20-1|TRBJ2-5|-|many
TGCAGTGCCATCGGACTGTCGTGGAAGACCCAGTACTTC
CSAIGLSWKTQYF
>TRBV11-2|TRBJ2-1|-|many
TGTGCCAGCAGCCCCCGGGACAACTACAATGAGCAGTTCTTC
CASSPRDNYNEQFF
>TRBV12-3/TRBV12-4|TRBJ2-7|-|many
TGTGCCAGCAGGGAGCAGGGTACGACGAGCGAGCAGTACTTC
CASREQGTTSEQYF
>TRBV25-1|TRBJ2-7|-|many
TGTGCCAGCAGCGGAACGGTGTCCTACGAGCAGTACTTC
CASSGTVSYEQYF
>TRBV7-2|TRBJ2-1|-|many
TGTGCCAGCAGTCCCCAAACTGGGGTTTACAATGAGCAGTTCTTC
CASSPQTGVYNEQFF
>TRBV5-1|TRBJ2-1|TRBD2|many
TGCGCCAGCAGCTTGGCCTTGGGGGGGACTACTGAGCAGTTCTTC
CASSLALGGTTEQFF
>TRBV7-2|TRBJ1-2|TRBD1|many
TGTGCCAGCAGCCCAGGACCCAGGGCAGGGGGCGCCTATGGCTACACCTTC
CASSPGPRAGGAYGYTF
>TRBV29-1|TRBJ1-2|-|many
TGCAGCGTTAGTGTCCTGGGGGGCTACACCTTC
CSVSVLGGYTF
>TRBV12-3/TRBV12-4|TRBJ2-1|-|medium-sized
TGTGCCAGCAGACAGACGATGGGAGAGAATGAGCAGTTCTTC
CASRQTMGENEQFF
>TRBV29-1|TRBJ1-1|-|many
TGCAGCGTTGGTTCCGGGACAATGAACACTGAAGCTTTCTTT
CSVGSGTMNTEAFF
>TRBV30|TRBJ2-3|-|few
TGTGCCTGGTCATCAGGGGTGCCAGCGGTGGATACGCAGTATTTT
CAWSSGVPAVDTQYF
>TRBV5-1|TRBJ2-1|TRBD2|many
TGCGCCAGCAGCTACAGGGCTACTAGCGGGAGTGATGAGCAGTTCTTC
CASSYRATSGSDEQFF
>TRBV20-1|TRBJ2-1|TRBD2|many
TGCAGTGCTCCTACCTCGCGGGAGACGGATGAGCAGTTCTTC
CSAPTSRETDEQFF
>TRBV20-1|TRBJ2-2|-|many
TGCAGTGCTAGACTACTAGGTGGCACCGGGGAGCTGTTTTTT
CSARLLGGTGELFF
>TRBV15|TRBJ2-2|-|-
TGTGCCACCAGTCTTCCAGAGGGGATCGGGGAGCTGTTTTTT
CATSLPEGIGELFF
>TRBV11-2|TRBJ2-3|-|many
TGTGCCAGCAGCCAACAGAAGCGGACTAGCACAGATACGCAGTATTTT
CASSQQKRTSTDTQYF
>TRBV7-2|TRBJ2-7|-|many
TGTGCCAGCAGCCCCAGGGACGCATCCTACGAGCAGTACTTC
CASSPRDASYEQYF
>TRBV6-6|TRBJ2-7|-|many
TGTGCCAGCAGTGGGCAGGAGGGCTACGAGCAGTACTTC
CASSGQEGYEQYF
>TRBV28|TRBJ1-6|-|many
TGTGCCAGTTTACGATTCTCCTATAATTCACCCCTCCACTTT
CASLRFSYNSPLHF
>TRBV5-1|TRBJ2-5|-|many
TGCGCCAGCAGCTTGGTTCCAGAGACCCAGTACTTC
CASSLVPETQYF
>TRBV20-1|TRBJ1-5|-|many
TGCAGTGCTAGAGTTGGGGGTAGGGGGGGCAATCAGCCCCAGCATTTT
CSARVGGRGGNQPQHF
>TRBV5-1|TRBJ2-5|TRBD1|many
TGCGCCAGCAGCGGAGGACAGGGAGAGACCCAGTACTTC
CASSGGQGETQYF